The T cell receptor (beta chain) under discussion was sequenced for a study of T-cell reconstitution after alpha-beta-depleted transplantation in children. This clonotype was seen a few times. Trimming cost V 3 bases and J 0 bases, with 15 bases left between them. The CDR3 length is 16 residues. The germline V gene encodes CDR1 DFQATT and CDR2 SNEGSKA (reference sequence). This sample's TCRbeta library carried unique molecular identifier barcodes. TCRdb independently ran MiXCR on the PCR reads; one entry per CDR3 protein. The sample yields about 500,000 distinct CDR3 sequences, about 30% seen once. This rearrangement joins TRBV20-1 to TRBJ1-5, with D possibly matching TRBD1 (5 bases). This TCR was recovered from a human donor who donated a stem cell graft to a child with aplastic anemia. The sample here was PBMCs from the stem cell graft donor, taken from the stem cell graft. CDR3 in DNA: TGCAGTGCTAGCGATGCCAGGGACTATAGCAATCAGCCCCAGCATTTT. It specifies CSASDARDYSNQPQHF.